Reported below is one T cell receptor (beta chain). Its antigen is currently unknown. This specimen comes from a study of T-cell memory formation after mild COVID-19. Study findings and constraints: Day 15 to 85 contractors were CD4/CD8 balanced; later expanders leaned CD4+. That cross-reactive memory joined was suggested by some responding clones appearing in pre-infection memory. What remained unconfirmed was the SARS-CoV-2 specificity of second-wave clones peaking on day 37.

V lost 2 bases, J lost 2 bases, and 4 bases stayed unmatched. The CDR3 covers 15 residues. Germline loops: CDR1 SGHRS, CDR2 YFSETQ. 5'RACE, which relied on constant-segment primers, yielded TCR alpha and TCR beta cDNA libraries carrying sample barcodes and UMIs. MiXCR, applied by TCRdb to the 5' RACE reads, yields one record per CDR3 protein. This sample carries 300,000 or so distinct CDR3 sequences, roughly 16% of them seen once, and the ten largest clones take around 23%. The material sequenced was PBMCs or a T cell subset sorted from them (not recorded which). The receptor was isolated from a man between 18 and 29 years old who had mild COVID-19 (a few samples of this study predate the infection). Cell type and time point are not known. The chain links TRBV5-1 to TRBJ2-7, with 10 bases lining up with TRBD2. In DNA form, the CDR3 reads TGCGCCAGCAGCTTTAGCGGGGGGCTCGCCTACGAGCAGTACTTC. Translating it yields CASSFSGGLAYEQYF.